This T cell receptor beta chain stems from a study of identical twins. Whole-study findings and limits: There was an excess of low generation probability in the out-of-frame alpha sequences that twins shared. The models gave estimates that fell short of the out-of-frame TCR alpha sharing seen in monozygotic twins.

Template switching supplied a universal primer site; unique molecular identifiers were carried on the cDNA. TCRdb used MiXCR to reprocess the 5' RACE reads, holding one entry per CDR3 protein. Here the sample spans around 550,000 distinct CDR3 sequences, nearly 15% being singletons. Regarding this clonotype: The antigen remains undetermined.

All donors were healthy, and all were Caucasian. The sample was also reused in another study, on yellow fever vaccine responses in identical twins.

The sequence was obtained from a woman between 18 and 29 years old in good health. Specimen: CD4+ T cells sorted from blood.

The CDR3 spells CASSAQGMSYEQYF. The CDR3, as DNA: TGTGCCAGCAGTGCACAGGGAATGTCCTACGAGCAGTACTTC. The chain has TRBV12-3 or TRBV12-4 and TRBJ2-7, with D possibly TRBD1 on 6 matching bases. Deletions cut 5 bases from V and 1 base from J, with 12 bases between. This CDR3 contains 14 residues.